The present entry profiles one TCR beta chain with its context. The CDR3 has 15 amino acids. The V gene lost 2 bases and the J gene lost 5 bases, with 13 bases spanning the gap. Per germline, CDR1 SGHRS and CDR2 YFSETQ. The entry originates in a study of blood T cell repertoires in COVID-19. Profiling relied on immunoSEQ multiplex PCR, and the TCRdb table lists in-frame clones only, not all of them. The sample consists of 120,000 or so clones, approximately 80% of them appearing once. Sequenced input: peripheral blood. The clonotype originates from a woman aged 60 to 75 with acute or convalescent COVID-19. V and J are TRBV5-1 and TRBJ2-2; maybe TRBD1 (6 bases). This CDR3 reads CASSFTGISTGELFF. The CDR3, as DNA: TGCGCCAGCAGCTTCACAGGGATCTCAACCGGGGAGCTGTTTTTT.